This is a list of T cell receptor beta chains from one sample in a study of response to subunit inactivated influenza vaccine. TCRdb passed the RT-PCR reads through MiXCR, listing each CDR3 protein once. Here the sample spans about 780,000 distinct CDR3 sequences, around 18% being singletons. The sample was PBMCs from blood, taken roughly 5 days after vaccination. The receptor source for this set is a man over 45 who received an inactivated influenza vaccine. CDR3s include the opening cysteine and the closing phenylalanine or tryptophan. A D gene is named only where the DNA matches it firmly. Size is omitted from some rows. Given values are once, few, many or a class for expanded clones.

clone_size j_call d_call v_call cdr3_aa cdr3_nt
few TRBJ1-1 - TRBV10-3 CAIRREQTEAFF TGTGCCATCAGAAGAGAACAGACTGAAGCTTTCTTT
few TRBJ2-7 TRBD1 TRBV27 CASRLGEQGGYEQYF TGTGCCAGCAGACTGGGGGAACAGGGGGGCTACGAGCAGTACTTC
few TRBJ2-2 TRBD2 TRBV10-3 CAIGSSRTSGTNTGELFF TGTGCCATCGGATCTTCTCGGACTAGCGGGACGAACACCGGGGAGCTGTTTTTT
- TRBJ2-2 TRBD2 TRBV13 CASRVAGGTGELFF TGTGCCAGCAGGGTAGCGGGAGGAACCGGGGAGCTGTTTTTT
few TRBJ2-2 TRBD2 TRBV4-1 CASSLSGPGGNRELFF TGCGCCAGCAGCCTCTCGGGACCCGGGGGGAATAGGGAGCTGTTTTTT
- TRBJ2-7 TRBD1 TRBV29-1 CSVAYGTGVTLEQYF TGCAGCGTTGCTTACGGGACAGGGGTCACCCTAGAGCAGTACTTC
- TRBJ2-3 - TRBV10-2 CASSELDTQYF TGCGCCAGCAGTGAGCTAGATACGCAGTATTTT
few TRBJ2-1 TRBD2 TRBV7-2 CASSLQSGTSYNEQFF TGTGCCAGCAGCTTACAGAGCGGGACCTCCTACAATGAGCAGTTCTTC
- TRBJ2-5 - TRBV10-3 CAISDTRQGLVETQYF TGTGCCATCAGTGATACCAGGCAGGGGCTTGTGGAGACCCAGTACTTC
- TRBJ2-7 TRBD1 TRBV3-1 CASSQDFAGGMAYEQYF TGTGCCAGCAGCCAAGATTTCGCAGGGGGAATGGCCTACGAGCAGTACTTC
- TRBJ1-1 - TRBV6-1 CASSPTPGAPYTEAFF TGTGCCAGCAGCCCCACCCCGGGGGCTCCCTACACTGAAGCTTTCTTT
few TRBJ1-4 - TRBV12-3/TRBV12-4 CASSSGRSREKLFF TGTGCCAGCAGTTCCGGCAGGTCTCGGGAAAAACTGTTTTTT
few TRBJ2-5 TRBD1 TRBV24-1 CATRGTDQETQYF TGTGCCACCAGGGGGACAGATCAAGAGACCCAGTACTTC
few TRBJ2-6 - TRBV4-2 CASSQATGSSGANVLTF TGTGCCAGCAGCCAGGCTACAGGGTCCTCTGGGGCCAACGTCCTGACTTTC
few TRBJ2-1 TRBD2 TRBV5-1 CASSLEGGTSGANEQFF TGCGCCAGCAGCTTGGAAGGCGGGACTAGCGGGGCCAATGAGCAGTTCTTC
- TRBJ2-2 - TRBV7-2 CASSSVWGELFF TGTGCCAGCAGCTCAGTCTGGGGGGAGCTGTTTTTT
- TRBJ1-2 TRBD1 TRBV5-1 CASSFTGQNYGYTF TGCGCCAGCAGCTTTACGGGACAGAACTATGGCTACACCTTC
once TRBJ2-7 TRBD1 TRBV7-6 CASSLAQGAEQYF TGTGCCAGCAGCTTAGCACAGGGGGCCGAGCAGTACTTC
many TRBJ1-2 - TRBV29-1 CSVVEGRNYGYTF TGCAGCGTTGTTGAGGGAAGAAACTATGGCTACACCTTC
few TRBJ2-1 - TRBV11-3 CASSSTGDNEQFF TGTGCCAGCAGCTCAACGGGGGACAATGAGCAGTTCTTC
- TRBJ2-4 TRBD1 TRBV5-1 CASRRQGTNIQYF TGCGCCAGCAGGCGACAGGGGACAAACATTCAGTACTTC
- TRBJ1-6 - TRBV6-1 CASSPGHTLRYNSPLHF TGTGCCAGCAGTCCCGGACACACGCTGCGGTATAATTCACCCCTCCACTTT
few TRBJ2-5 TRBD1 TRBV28 CASIETGTQETQYF TGTGCCAGTATAGAGACAGGGACCCAAGAGACCCAGTACTTC
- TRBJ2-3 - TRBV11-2 CASSHHYRDPTEGDYTDTQYF TGTGCCAGCAGTCACCACTATCGGGACCCAACTGAGGGGGATTACACAGATACGCAGTATTTT
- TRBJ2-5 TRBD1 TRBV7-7 CASSRLGTGQETQYF TGTGCTAGCAGCCGACTTGGGACAGGGCAAGAGACCCAGTACTTC
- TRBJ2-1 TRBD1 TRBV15 CATRQGPTYNEQFF TGTGCCACCCGACAGGGGCCTACCTACAATGAGCAGTTCTTC
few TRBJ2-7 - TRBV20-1 CSARGHHSYEQYF TGCAGTGCTAGAGGACACCACTCCTACGAGCAGTACTTC
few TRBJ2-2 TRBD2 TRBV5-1 CASSHGLLGTSGVNTGELFF TGCGCCAGCAGCCATGGTTTACTCGGGACTAGCGGAGTTAACACCGGGGAGCTGTTTTTT
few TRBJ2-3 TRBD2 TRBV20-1 CSARSSGGASDTQYF TGCAGTGCTAGAAGTAGCGGGGGGGCTTCAGATACGCAGTATTTT
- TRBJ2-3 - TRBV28 CASSIRGSTDTQYF TGTGCCAGCAGTATCAGGGGAAGCACAGATACGCAGTATTTT
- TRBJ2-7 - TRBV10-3 CAISAAVGGADEQYF TGTGCCATCAGTGCTGCCGTGGGGGGGGCCGACGAGCAGTACTTC
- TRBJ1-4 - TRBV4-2 CASSQERTATNEKLFF TGTGCCAGCAGCCAAGAACGGACGGCAACTAATGAAAAACTGTTTTTT
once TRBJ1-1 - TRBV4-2 CASTQDGIEATEAFF TGTGCCAGCACCCAGGACGGAATAGAGGCCACTGAAGCTTTCTTT
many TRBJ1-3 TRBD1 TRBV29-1 CSVLGQAGNTIYF TGCAGCGTTCTCGGACAGGCTGGAAACACCATATATTTT
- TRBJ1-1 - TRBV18 CASSPSGPPEAFF TGTGCCAGCTCACCGTCGGGTCCCCCTGAAGCTTTCTTT
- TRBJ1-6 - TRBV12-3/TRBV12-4 CASSLDPPISPLHF TGTGCCAGCAGTTTGGATCCACCTATTTCACCCCTCCACTTT
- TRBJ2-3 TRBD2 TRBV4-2 CASSQDPSRGGTLASRTDTQYF TGTGCCAGCAGCCAAGACCCGTCGCGGGGGGGGACTCTAGCGTCCCGCACAGATACGCAGTATTTT
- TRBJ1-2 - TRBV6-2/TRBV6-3 CASSYGEEIYVYGYTF TGTGCCAGCAGTTACGGCGAGGAGATTTATGTCTATGGCTACACCTTC
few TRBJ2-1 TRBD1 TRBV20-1 CSARTGGAGSYNEQFF TGCAGTGCTAGAACAGGGGGTGCTGGGTCCTACAATGAGCAGTTCTTC
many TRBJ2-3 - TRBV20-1 CSASPPGAGRDTQYF TGCAGTGCTAGCCCCCCGGGGGCGGGACGGGATACGCAGTATTTT
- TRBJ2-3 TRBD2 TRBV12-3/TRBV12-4 CASSLGGGQTQYF TGTGCCAGCAGTTTGGGGGGGGGTCAGACGCAGTATTTT
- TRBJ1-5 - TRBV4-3 CASSQDRQGGQPQHF TGCGCCAGCAGCCAAGATAGGCAGGGAGGTCAGCCCCAGCATTTT
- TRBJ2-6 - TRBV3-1 CATSDSGANVLTF TGTGCCACGTCCGACTCTGGGGCCAACGTCCTGACTTTC
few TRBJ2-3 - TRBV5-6 CASSSVRGTDTQYF TGTGCCAGCAGCTCGGTCAGGGGCACAGATACGCAGTATTTT
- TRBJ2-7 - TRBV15 CATSTGGIPYEQYF TGTGCCACCAGCACTGGGGGGATTCCCTACGAGCAGTACTTC
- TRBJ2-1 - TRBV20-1 CSASIYNEQFF TGCAGTGCTAGTATATACAATGAGCAGTTCTTC
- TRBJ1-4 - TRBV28 CASRENEKLFF TGTGCCAGCAGGGAGAATGAAAAACTGTTTTTT
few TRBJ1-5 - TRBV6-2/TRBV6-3 CASTPTGYQPQHF TGTGCCAGCACTCCAACGGGTTATCAGCCCCAGCATTTT
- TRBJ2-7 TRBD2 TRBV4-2 CASSQVASGTTTYEQYF TGTGCCAGCAGCCAAGTGGCTAGCGGGACCACGACTTACGAGCAGTACTTC
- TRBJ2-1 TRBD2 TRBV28 CATGTSGRVEQFF TGTGCCACCGGAACTAGCGGGAGGGTCGAGCAGTTCTTC
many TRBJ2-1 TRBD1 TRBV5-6 CASSIPGQGPWDEQFF TGTGCCAGCAGCATACCGGGACAGGGTCCGTGGGATGAGCAGTTCTTC
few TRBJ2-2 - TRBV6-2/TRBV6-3 CASSRLLDTGELFF TGTGCCAGCAGTCGCCTATTGGACACCGGGGAGCTGTTTTTT
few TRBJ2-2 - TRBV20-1 CSASAGANTGELFF TGCAGTGCTAGTGCAGGGGCGAACACCGGGGAGCTGTTTTTT
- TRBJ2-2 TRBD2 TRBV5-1 CASSSLAGLNTGELFF TGCGCCAGCAGCTCTCTAGCGGGCCTAAACACCGGGGAGCTGTTTTTT
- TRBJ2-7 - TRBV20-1 CSAQGSGGLSYEQYF TGCAGTGCTCAGGGGTCGGGGGGCCTCTCCTACGAGCAGTACTTC
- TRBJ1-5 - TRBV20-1 CSARGGDNQPQHF TGCAGTGCTAGGGGGGGGGACAATCAGCCCCAGCATTTT
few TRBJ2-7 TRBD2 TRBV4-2 CASSLAPSGGSYEQYF TGTGCCAGCAGTCTTGCACCTAGCGGGGGTTCTTACGAGCAGTACTTC
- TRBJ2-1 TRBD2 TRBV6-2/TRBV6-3 CASSPWREKAYNEQFF TGTGCCAGCAGCCCCTGGCGGGAGAAGGCCTACAATGAGCAGTTCTTC
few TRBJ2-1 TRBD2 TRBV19 CASSGGAREQFF TGTGCCAGTAGCGGGGGGGCTCGAGAGCAGTTCTTC